This T cell receptor (beta chain) is from a study of blood T cell repertoires in COVID-19. Overall study: PBMCs, B-cell-depleted T cells, or T cells were the source of the cDNA or gDNA that made up the material.

Cohort placement rested on clinical history that participants reported themselves. Trimming removed 1 base at V and 7 bases at J, with 16 bases between. The germline V gene encodes CDR1 KGHSH and CDR2 LQKENI. This CDR3 spans 16 amino acids. Per the authors' pipeline: Quantification of nucleated cells was approximated via reference gene primer amplification. The protocol was immunoSEQ multiplex PCR, while the TCRdb copy is restricted to in-frame clones and leaves out a portion. V and J calls and clone size are as listed in that table; D and trimming were resolved from the DNA. The top ten clones hold roughly 1.9% of a sample with approximately 280,000 clones, around nine tenths of them seen once.

The rearrangement joins TRBV18 to TRBJ1-4; TRBD1 might be the D (5 bases). The receptor was isolated from a woman aged 55 to 70 who had recovered from COVID-19. Sequenced: PBMCs or T cells enriched from blood (not recorded which). This chain's CDR3 is CASSPRVIGGAEKLFF. The CDR3 DNA is TGTGCCAGCTCACCACGGGTAATCGGGGGAGCTGAAAAACTGTTTTTT.